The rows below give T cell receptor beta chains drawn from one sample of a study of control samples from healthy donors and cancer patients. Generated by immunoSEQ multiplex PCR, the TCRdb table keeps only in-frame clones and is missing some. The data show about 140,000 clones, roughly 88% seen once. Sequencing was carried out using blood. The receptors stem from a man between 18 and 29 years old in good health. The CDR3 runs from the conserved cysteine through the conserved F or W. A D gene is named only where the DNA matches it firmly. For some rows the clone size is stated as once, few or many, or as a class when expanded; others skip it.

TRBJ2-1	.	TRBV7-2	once	CASSRSGGLNEQFF	TGTGCCAGCAGCCGCTCGGGGGGCCTCAATGAGCAGTTCTTC
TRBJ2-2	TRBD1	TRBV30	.	CAWEGADRVHGELFF	TGTGCCTGGGAGGGGGCGGACAGGGTGCACGGGGAGCTGTTTTTT
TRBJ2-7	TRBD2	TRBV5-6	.	CASSLGGEGSYEQYF	TGTGCCAGCAGCTTGGGCGGGGAGGGGTCCTACGAGCAGTACTTC
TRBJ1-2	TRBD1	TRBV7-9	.	CASSLIEGASYGYTF	TGTGCCAGCAGCCTGATAGAGGGGGCAAGCTATGGCTACACCTTC
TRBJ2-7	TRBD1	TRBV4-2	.	CASSRGGTGGYEQYF	TGTGCCAGCAGCCGAGGCGGGACAGGGGGGTACGAGCAGTACTTC
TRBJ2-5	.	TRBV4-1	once	CASSQDPQREETQYF	TGCGCCAGCAGCCAAGACCCCCAGAGAGAAGAGACCCAGTACTTC
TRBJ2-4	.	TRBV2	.	CASSTTRGGAAKNIQYF	TGTGCCAGCAGTACCACCCGAGGGGGGGCTGCCAAAAACATTCAGTACTTC
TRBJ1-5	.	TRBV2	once	CASSENGINQPQHF	TGTGCCAGCAGCGAGAATGGGATCAATCAGCCCCAGCATTTT
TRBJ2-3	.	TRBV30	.	CAWSVGRDTQYF	TGTGCCTGGAGTGTAGGGAGAGATACGCAGTATTTT
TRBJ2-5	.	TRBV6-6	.	CASSYGGGTQETQYF	TGTGCCAGCAGTTATGGCGGGGGCACCCAAGAGACCCAGTACTTC